The 9 T cell receptor beta chains given below trace back to one sample, sequenced in a study of T cells after yellow fever vaccination. TCRdb analysed the 5' RACE reads with MiXCR anew, one entry per CDR3 protein. The table includes 150,000 or so distinct CDR3 sequences, more than 6.5% detected once. The sequenced sample was CD4+ T cells sorted from PBMCs, obtained 10 days after the yellow fever booster vaccination. These receptors originate from a man younger than 45 who received the YFV17D yellow fever vaccine.

In the case of this clonotype: This may arise from a read error, as a much more abundant clone is one base away. This CDR3 fails to terminate in the conserved phenylalanine or tryptophan, so it likely reflects a read error. This chain joins TRBV29-1 and TRBJ2-3; a weak D match, TRBD2 (6 bases). The germline V gene encodes CDR1 SQVTM and CDR2 ANQGSEA. V was cut by 2 bases and J by 6 bases, with 12 bases left in between. The length of the CDR3 is 13 residues. The DNA for the CDR3 is TGCAGCGTTGAATCCCCTCTAGCGGATACGCAGTATATT. Its translation: CSVESPLADTQYI.

This clonotype was counted ten times or more. The rearrangement uses TRBV15 and TRBJ2-7; tentatively, D is TRBD1 (6 bases). The V end was cut by 4 bases, the J end by 2 bases, with 9 bases between. CDR3 length: 13 residues. Germline lookup yields CDR1 LNHNV and CDR2 YYDKDF (reference sequence). The CDR3 here is CATSIDRTYEQYF. CDR3 DNA: TGTGCCACCAGCATCGACAGGACCTACGAGCAGTACTTC.

This clonotype was counted at least ten times. The chain is built from TRBV20-1 and TRBJ2-2; no firm D call. The CDR3 is 14 amino acids. V was pared by 5 bases and J by 1 base, with 11 bases between. CDR1 DFQATT and CDR2 SNEGSKA come from the germline V gene (reference sequence). The CDR3 sequence is CSARWSKNTGELFF. CDR3 in DNA: TGCAGTGCTCGATGGTCCAAGAACACCGGGGAGCTGTTTTTT.

This clonotype has at least ten counts. This chain joins TRBV6-5 and TRBJ1-2, with a tentative D call TRBD1 (6 bases). V lost 6 bases and J lost 7, with 24 bases in between. The CDR3 loop spans 16 amino acids. Germline CDR1 is MNHEY and CDR2 is SVGAGI. The CDR3 loop is CASSPPSSGVAGGYTF. CDR3 coding DNA: TGTGCCAGCAGCCCACCCTCCTCAGGGGTCGCGGGTGGCTACACCTTC.

This clonotype was found many times. This chain uses TRBV28 with TRBJ1-3, with 8 bases identical to TRBD1. The length of the CDR3 is 15 residues. Germline values: CDR1 MDHEN, CDR2 SYDVKM. V was pared by 5 bases and J by 0 bases, with 3 bases of the junction left unmatched. The CDR3: CASSETGGSGNTIYF. The DNA for the CDR3 is TGTGCCAGCAGTGAAACAGGGGGCTCTGGAAACACCATATATTTT.

This clonotype has ten or more counts. The chain carries TRBV27 and TRBJ2-1; TRBD1 matches 10 bases. Losses at the gene ends were 5 bases for V and 7 bases for J; bases not matched to a gene: 5. CDR1 MNHEY and CDR2 SMNVEV come from the germline V gene (reference sequence). CDR3 length equals 14 residues. CDR3 sequence: CASSRGTGENEQFF. The CDR3 nucleotides read TGTGCCAGCAGTCGGGGGACAGGGGAGAATGAGCAGTTCTTC.

This clonotype showed up many times. The J gene is TRBJ2-1, the V gene TRBV11-2; D uncertain. The CDR3 contains 14 residues. CDR1 and CDR2 from the germline V gene are SGHAT and FQNNGV. V was clipped by 4 bases and J by 2 bases, with 9 bases between them. The DNA for the CDR3 is TGTGCCAGCAGCTCCTATTTAACCTACAATGAGCAGTTCTTC. Translation gives CASSSYLTYNEQFF.

The sample holds a few counts of this clonotype. The chain combines TRBV20-1 with TRBJ2-3; D not resolved. The CDR3 totals 13 residues. The germline CDR1 and CDR2 sequences are DFQATT and SNEGSKA (reference sequence). With 3 bases removed from V and 4 bases from J, the gap between germline ends came to 11 bases. CDR3 region: CSASVVRSDTQYF. For the CDR3, the DNA is TGCAGTGCTAGCGTAGTTCGGTCAGATACGCAGTATTTT.

The chain has TRBV20-1 and TRBJ2-3; TRBD2 is a possible D gene (6 bases). This CDR3 has 16 amino acids. Germline CDR1 DFQATT, CDR2 SNEGSKA (reference sequence). The V and J ends lost 4 bases and 2 bases respectively, with 19 bases between them. The CDR3 sequence is CSANLYGRSNTDTQYF. The CDR3 region has the DNA TGCAGTGCTAACCTCTATGGGAGGTCCAACACAGATACGCAGTATTTT.